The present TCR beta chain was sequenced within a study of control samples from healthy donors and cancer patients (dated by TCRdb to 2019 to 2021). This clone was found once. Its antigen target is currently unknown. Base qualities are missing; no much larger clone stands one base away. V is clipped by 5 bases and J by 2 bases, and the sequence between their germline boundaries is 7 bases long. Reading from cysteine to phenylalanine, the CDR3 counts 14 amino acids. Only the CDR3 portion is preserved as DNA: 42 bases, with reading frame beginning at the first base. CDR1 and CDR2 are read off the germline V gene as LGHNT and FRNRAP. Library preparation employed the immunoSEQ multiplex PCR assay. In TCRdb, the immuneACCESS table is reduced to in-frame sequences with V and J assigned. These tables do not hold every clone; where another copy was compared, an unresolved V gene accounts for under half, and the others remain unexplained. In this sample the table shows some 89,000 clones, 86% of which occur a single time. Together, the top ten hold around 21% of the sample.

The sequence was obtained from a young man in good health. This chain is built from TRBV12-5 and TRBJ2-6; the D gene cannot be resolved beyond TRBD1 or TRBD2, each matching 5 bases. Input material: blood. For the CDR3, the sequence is CASGRDAGANVLTF. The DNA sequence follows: TGTGCTAGTGGTCGGGACGCTGGGGCCAACGTCCTGACTTTC.